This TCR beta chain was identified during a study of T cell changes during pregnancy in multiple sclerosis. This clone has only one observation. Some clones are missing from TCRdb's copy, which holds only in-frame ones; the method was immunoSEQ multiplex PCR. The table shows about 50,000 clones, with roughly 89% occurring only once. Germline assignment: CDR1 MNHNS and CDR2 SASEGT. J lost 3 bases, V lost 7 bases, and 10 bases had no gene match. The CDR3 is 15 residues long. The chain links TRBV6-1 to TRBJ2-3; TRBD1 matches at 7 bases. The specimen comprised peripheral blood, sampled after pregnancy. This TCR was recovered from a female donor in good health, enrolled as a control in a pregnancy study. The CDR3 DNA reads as TGTGCCAGCAATCCAGGGGGTATGAGAACAGATACGCAGTATTTT. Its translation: CASNPGGMRTDTQYF.